What follows are 15 T cell receptor beta chains derived from one specimen sequenced in a study of blood T cell repertoires in COVID-19. Generated by immunoSEQ multiplex PCR, the TCRdb table keeps only in-frame clones and is missing some. The sample holds 140,000 to 150,000 clones; 80% are singletons and the top ten take around 13%. Sequenced material: peripheral blood. These receptors were taken from a man in his sixties with active or convalescent COVID-19.

This clone was observed once. The V call is TRBV19, the J call TRBJ2-7; TRBD1 aligns across 8 bases. This CDR3 has 16 residues. The germline V gene encodes CDR1 LNHDA and CDR2 SQIVND (reference sequence). The V gene end was trimmed by 3 bases and the J gene end by 4 bases; junction bases not matched to a gene: 11. DNA for the CDR3: TGTGCCAGTAGTATCCACCCGGACAGGGCATCGTACGAGCAGTACTTC. Its protein is CASSIHPDRASYEQYF.

V and J are TRBV18 and TRBJ1-1, with TRBD1 as a possible D gene (6 bases). Germline loops: CDR1 KGHSH, CDR2 LQKENI. Deletions cut 6 bases from V and 1 base from J, with 18 bases between. The CDR3 consists of 16 residues. The CDR3 protein is CASSHQPTGGNTEAFF. DNA for the CDR3: TGTGCCAGCTCGCACCAACCGACAGGAGGGAACACTGAAGCTTTCTTT. Looking up the rest from reference TRBV18 and TRBJ1-1 gives the full variable domain: NAGVMQNPRHLVRRRGQEARLRCSPMKGHSHVYWYRQLPEEGLKFMVYLQKENIIDESGMPKERFSAEFPKEGPSILRIQQVVRGDSAAYFCASSHQPTGGNTEAFFGQGTRLTVV.

The chain couples TRBV28 to TRBJ1-2; 9 bases are shared with TRBD1. J lost 4 bases, V lost 3 bases, and 6 bases had no gene match. This CDR3 has 15 amino acids. Per germline, CDR1 MDHEN and CDR2 SYDVKM. The CDR3 region is CASSFGRTGVYGYTF. As DNA, the CDR3 is TGTGCCAGCAGTTTCGGCAGGACAGGGGTCTATGGCTACACCTTC.

About this clone itself: This sample includes further DNA sequences coding for the same CDR3. J is TRBJ1-1 and V is TRBV25-1; weak D call: TRBD1 (6 bases). V dropped 6 bases and J dropped 5 bases, with 13 bases sitting between them. CDR1 and CDR2 (germline): MGHDK, SYGVNS. This CDR3 is built from 13 residues. The CDR3 DNA reads as TGTGCCAGCAGACAGGGAGCGAATACTGAAGCTTTCTTT. Residues: CASRQGANTEAFF.

The chain links TRBV5-1 to TRBJ2-3; D call uncertain. V was clipped by 0 bases and J by 2 bases, with 7 bases between them. The germline V gene encodes CDR1 SGHRS and CDR2 YFSETQ. The CDR3 spans 14 residues. This CDR3 reads CASSLVSFTDTQYF. The CDR3 DNA reads TGCGCCAGCAGCTTGGTTAGCTTCACAGATACGCAGTATTTT.

This chain joins TRBV20-1 and TRBJ2-1; 10 nucleotides agree with TRBD2. Looked up from germline, CDR1 is DFQATT and CDR2 is SNEGSKA (reference sequence). This CDR3 spans 15 amino acids. V was pared by 3 bases and J by 10 bases, with 12 bases of the junction left unmatched. The CDR3 sequence is CSASSLAGVSGEQFF. The CDR3 DNA reads as TGCAGTGCTAGTAGCCTAGCGGGAGTATCAGGAGAGCAGTTCTTC.

V is TRBV15 and J is TRBJ1-1; D is unresolved. The V and J ends lost 1 base and 0 bases respectively, with 12 bases between them. The germline V gene encodes CDR1 LNHNV and CDR2 YYDKDF (reference sequence). The CDR3 loop spans 16 amino acids. DNA of the CDR3: TGTGCCACCAGCAGAGGCGGGATTTTCATGAACACTGAAGCTTTCTTT. Protein product: CATSRGGIFMNTEAFF.

This clone was detected only a few times. The gene calls are TRBV5-1 and TRBJ1-6, with D tentatively TRBD1 (6 bases). The CDR3 runs 13 residues. Germline CDR1 SGHRS, CDR2 YFSETQ. With 7 bases removed from V and 7 bases from J, the gap between germline ends came to 12 bases. Written as DNA, the CDR3 is TGCGCCAGCCAGGGGTGGGGAAATTCACCCCTCCACTTT. Its translation is CASQGWGNSPLHF.

The chain couples TRBV28 to TRBJ2-1, with D uncertain. V was clipped by 7 bases and J by 8 bases, with 12 bases between them. The CDR3 runs 12 residues. Germline CDR1 MDHEN, CDR2 SYDVKM. The CDR3 DNA is TGTGCCAGCACCCATCCCCCAGATGAGCAGTTCTTC. Translation: CASTHPPDEQFF.

V and J are TRBV24-1 and TRBJ2-2; perhaps TRBD1 as D (6 bases). Germline V lookup: CDR1 KGHDR, CDR2 SFDVKD. The germline V and J ends were trimmed by 4 bases and 3 bases, with 14 bases remaining between them. The CDR3 contains 16 residues. CDR3 DNA sequence: TGTGCCACCAGTGAATTATCGACAGGCTACACCGGGGAGCTGTTTTTT. As protein: CATSELSTGYTGELFF.

This clone was detected a few times. The chain carries TRBV27 and TRBJ2-1; 15 bases map to TRBD2. Germline CDR1 reads MNHEY; CDR2 reads SMNVEV (reference sequence). With 5 bases clipped from V and 6 bases from J, the junction kept 2 bases outside the gene matches. The CDR3 is 15 amino acids. CDR3 loop: CASSGLAGGINEQFF. The CDR3, as DNA: TGTGCCAGCAGTGGACTAGCGGGAGGGATCAATGAGCAGTTCTTC.

This clone was seen a handful of times. The J gene is TRBJ1-1, the V gene TRBV12-5; TRBD1 agrees at 7 bases. V was pared by 2 bases and J by 0 bases, with 9 bases of the junction left unmatched. Germline CDR1 and CDR2: LGHNT and FRNRAP. CDR3 length equals 17 residues. The CDR3 coding sequence is TGTGCTAGTGGTTTGCTCCGGGACAGTAACATGAACACTGAAGCTTTCTTT. This gives the protein CASGLLRDSNMNTEAFF.

This rearrangement joins TRBV30 to TRBJ2-7; 7 nucleotides match TRBD2. Germline values: CDR1 GTSNPN, CDR2 SVGIG (reference sequence). The V segment lost 0 bases and the J segment 3 bases; nucleotides outside the gene matches: 5. The CDR3 length is 14 residues. As DNA, the CDR3 is TGTGCCTGGAGTGTACTGGGGGGGGTCTACGAGCAGTACTTC. This codes for CAWSVLGGVYEQYF.

This sequence joins TRBV29-1 and TRBJ2-1, with D tentatively TRBD2 (7 bases). The CDR3 is made up of 15 amino acids. V was shortened by 3 bases and J by 8 bases, with 20 bases between the two germline ends. Germline loops: CDR1 SQVTM, CDR2 ANQGSEA. CDR3 nucleotide sequence: TGCAGCGTTGATACAGGAAGGGGGGGGCACGATGAGCAGTTCTTC. As protein: CSVDTGRGGHDEQFF.

The chain recombines TRBV5-5 with TRBJ1-5, with D possibly being TRBD1 (6 bases). Germline values: CDR1 SGHKS, CDR2 YYEKEE (reference sequence). The CDR3 runs 14 residues. Trimming took off 6 bases at V and 1 base at J, with 11 bases between the two ends. CDR3: CASNPGQSNQPQHF. The CDR3 DNA is TGTGCCAGCAACCCAGGACAGAGCAATCAGCCCCAGCATTTT.